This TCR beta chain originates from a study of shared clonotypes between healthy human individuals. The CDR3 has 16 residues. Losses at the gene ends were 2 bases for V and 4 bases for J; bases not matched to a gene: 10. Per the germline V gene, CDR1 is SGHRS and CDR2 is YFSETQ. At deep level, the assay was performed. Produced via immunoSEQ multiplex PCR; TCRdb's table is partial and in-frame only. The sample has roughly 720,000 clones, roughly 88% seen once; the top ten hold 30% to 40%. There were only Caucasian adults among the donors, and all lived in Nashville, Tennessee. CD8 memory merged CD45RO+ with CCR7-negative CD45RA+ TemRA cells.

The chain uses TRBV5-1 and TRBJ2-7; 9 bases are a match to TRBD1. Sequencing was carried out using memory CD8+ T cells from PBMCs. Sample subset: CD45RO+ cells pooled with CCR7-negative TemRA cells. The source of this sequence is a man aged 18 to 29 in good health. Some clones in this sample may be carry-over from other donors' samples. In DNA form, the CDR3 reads TGCGCCAGCAGCTTACCACCGGGACAGGGCTCGTACGAGCAGTACTTC. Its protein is CASSLPPGQGSYEQYF.